This is a list of T cell receptor beta chains from one sample in a study of cytomegalovirus exposure and HLA in healthy donors. The table came from immunoSEQ multiplex PCR; TCRdb's copy has only in-frame clones and leaves some out. The sample has about 140,000 clones, around 80% seen once. The sequenced material came from PBMCs. The source of these receptors is a male donor in good health and CMV-seropositive. The conserved cysteine and the conserved F or W are not part of the CDR3 here. A D gene is named only where the DNA matches it firmly. Size is omitted from some rows. Given values are once, few, many or a class for expanded clones.

CDR3 protein: ASSGMDSRTEAF
D gene: -
clone size: -
J gene: TRBJ1-1
V gene: TRBV13

CDR3 protein: ASSPGHDLTSYEQY
D gene: -
clone size: -
J gene: TRBJ2-7
V gene: TRBV7-2

CDR3 protein: ASSFGSLNTGELF
D gene: -
clone size: -
J gene: TRBJ2-2
V gene: TRBV28

CDR3 protein: ASSMTGVFEQY
D gene: TRBD1
clone size: once
J gene: TRBJ2-7
V gene: TRBV5-6

CDR3 protein: AIMEVEGTFNYGYT
D gene: -
clone size: -
J gene: TRBJ1-2
V gene: TRBV10-3

CDR3 protein: ASSLAGGGLDTQY
D gene: TRBD2
clone size: -
J gene: TRBJ2-3
V gene: TRBV27

CDR3 protein: ASIRVAGSWDEQF
D gene: TRBD2
clone size: -
J gene: TRBJ2-1
V gene: TRBV11-2

CDR3 protein: ASSPTGREETQY
D gene: -
clone size: few
J gene: TRBJ2-5
V gene: TRBV4-1

CDR3 protein: ASSFYRGTNEKLF
D gene: TRBD1
clone size: few
J gene: TRBJ1-4
V gene: TRBV7-8

CDR3 protein: ASSAIGGDNEQF
D gene: -
clone size: -
J gene: TRBJ2-1
V gene: TRBV9

CDR3 protein: ASSVEGQGRANEQF
D gene: TRBD1
clone size: -
J gene: TRBJ2-1
V gene: TRBV9

CDR3 protein: ASRTGSASSETQY
D gene: TRBD1
clone size: -
J gene: TRBJ2-5
V gene: TRBV11-2

CDR3 protein: ASSYSSMAYNSPLH
D gene: -
clone size: few
J gene: TRBJ1-6
V gene: TRBV6-5

CDR3 protein: ASSWGDRGPSEQF
D gene: TRBD1
clone size: -
J gene: TRBJ2-1
V gene: TRBV5-6

CDR3 protein: ASTGQGQPGGGEQY
D gene: TRBD1
clone size: -
J gene: TRBJ2-7
V gene: TRBV5-4

CDR3 protein: ASSFSSGDSETQY
D gene: TRBD2
clone size: -
J gene: TRBJ2-5
V gene: TRBV7-7

CDR3 protein: ASSQGFTGTYNEQF
D gene: -
clone size: -
J gene: TRBJ2-1
V gene: TRBV14

CDR3 protein: ASRSGYNQETQY
D gene: -
clone size: -
J gene: TRBJ2-5
V gene: TRBV5-6

CDR3 protein: ASSQEDSHYGYT
D gene: -
clone size: -
J gene: TRBJ1-2
V gene: TRBV4-1

CDR3 protein: ASSYSGGQGGT
D gene: -
clone size: -
J gene: TRBJ1-2
V gene: TRBV6-5

CDR3 protein: ASSLGQRQY
D gene: -
clone size: -
J gene: TRBJ2-5
V gene: TRBV7-6

CDR3 protein: ASNLEEGTNEKLF
D gene: -
clone size: -
J gene: TRBJ1-4
V gene: TRBV19

CDR3 protein: ASSLDGRTYEQY
D gene: TRBD2
clone size: -
J gene: TRBJ2-7
V gene: TRBV28

CDR3 protein: ASSYEAGGADTQY
D gene: TRBD2
clone size: -
J gene: TRBJ2-3
V gene: TRBV6-6

CDR3 protein: ASSLQGLGYT
D gene: TRBD1
clone size: -
J gene: TRBJ1-2
V gene: TRBV2

CDR3 protein: ASSDTGTSYEQY
D gene: TRBD2
clone size: -
J gene: TRBJ2-7
V gene: TRBV27

CDR3 protein: ASSDVPVGLALTNEQF
D gene: TRBD2
clone size: few
J gene: TRBJ2-1
V gene: TRBV25-1

CDR3 protein: ASGPILAGGAPGELF
D gene: TRBD2
clone size: -
J gene: TRBJ2-2
V gene: TRBV28

CDR3 protein: ASSYSWGRFGTQY
D gene: -
clone size: -
J gene: TRBJ2-5
V gene: TRBV6-5

CDR3 protein: ASSSQEGGIGYT
D gene: -
clone size: few
J gene: TRBJ1-2
V gene: TRBV5-1

CDR3 protein: AWSTGGDQPQH
D gene: -
clone size: -
J gene: TRBJ1-5
V gene: TRBV30

CDR3 protein: ASSPIAGDPQETQY
D gene: TRBD2
clone size: -
J gene: TRBJ2-5
V gene: TRBV5-5

CDR3 protein: ASSIDASGVSYNEQF
D gene: TRBD2
clone size: -
J gene: TRBJ2-1
V gene: TRBV19

CDR3 protein: ASSATGWLGTQY
D gene: TRBD1
clone size: -
J gene: TRBJ2-5
V gene: TRBV6-5

CDR3 protein: ASSQKGKGPWGGYT
D gene: -
clone size: -
J gene: TRBJ1-2
V gene: TRBV19

CDR3 protein: ASSLGGHYGYT
D gene: -
clone size: -
J gene: TRBJ1-2
V gene: TRBV6-5

CDR3 protein: ASSLMDSPSYNEQF
D gene: -
clone size: -
J gene: TRBJ2-1
V gene: TRBV9

CDR3 protein: ASSQDVRTGEPYEQY
D gene: TRBD1
clone size: -
J gene: TRBJ2-7
V gene: TRBV14

CDR3 protein: ASSVLAGGSYEQY
D gene: TRBD2
clone size: -
J gene: -
V gene: TRBV9

CDR3 protein: ASRRILGSFGDEQF
D gene: -
clone size: -
J gene: TRBJ2-1
V gene: TRBV11-2

CDR3 protein: ASSFLAGRSGANVLT
D gene: -
clone size: -
J gene: TRBJ2-6
V gene: TRBV5-1

CDR3 protein: ASSLWWTGATGDGYT
D gene: TRBD1
clone size: once
J gene: TRBJ1-2
V gene: TRBV13

CDR3 protein: ASSLFQGVYEQY
D gene: -
clone size: -
J gene: TRBJ2-7
V gene: TRBV7-2

CDR3 protein: ASSYGGQGGDTQY
D gene: TRBD1
clone size: -
J gene: TRBJ2-3
V gene: TRBV6-5

CDR3 protein: ASSLEGWGTQSYNEQF
D gene: -
clone size: -
J gene: TRBJ2-1
V gene: TRBV13

CDR3 protein: ASSLALGAGYSPLH
D gene: -
clone size: -
J gene: TRBJ1-6
V gene: TRBV7-8

CDR3 protein: ASIEGGGTEAF
D gene: -
clone size: -
J gene: TRBJ1-1
V gene: TRBV28

CDR3 protein: ASSNSGSVVSPLH
D gene: -
clone size: -
J gene: TRBJ1-6
V gene: TRBV19

CDR3 protein: ASGSGDQETQY
D gene: TRBD2
clone size: -
J gene: TRBJ2-5
V gene: TRBV5-1

CDR3 protein: AWVAGGYTGELF
D gene: TRBD2
clone size: -
J gene: TRBJ2-2
V gene: TRBV30

CDR3 protein: ASSSAGYSGGGEQY
D gene: TRBD2
clone size: -
J gene: TRBJ2-7
V gene: TRBV27

CDR3 protein: ASSLGLADDGNTIY
D gene: -
clone size: -
J gene: TRBJ1-3
V gene: TRBV13